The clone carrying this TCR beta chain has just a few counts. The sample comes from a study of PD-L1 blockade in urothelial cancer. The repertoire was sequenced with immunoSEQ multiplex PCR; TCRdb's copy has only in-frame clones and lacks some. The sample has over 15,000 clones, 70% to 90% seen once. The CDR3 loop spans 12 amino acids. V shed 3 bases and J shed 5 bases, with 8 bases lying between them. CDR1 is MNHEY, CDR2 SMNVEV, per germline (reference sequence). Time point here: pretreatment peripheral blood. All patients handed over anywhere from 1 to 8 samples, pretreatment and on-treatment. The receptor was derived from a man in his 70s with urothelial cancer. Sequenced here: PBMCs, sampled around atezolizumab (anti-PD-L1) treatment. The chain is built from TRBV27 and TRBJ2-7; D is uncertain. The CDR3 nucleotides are TGTGCCAGCAGTTTCCCGGGTAACGAGCAGTACTTC. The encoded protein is CASSFPGNEQYF.